This TCR beta chain was identified in a study of shared clonotypes between healthy human individuals. TCRdb keeps only in-frame clones here, not all; method: immunoSEQ multiplex PCR. The sample has 2 million to 2.5 million clones; more than 90% are singletons. The split of CD4+ cells yielded CD45RA+ naive and CD45RA-negative memory subsets. The study, taken as a whole, reports: The small donor group covered limited genetic and exposure diversity.

Regarding this clone: Its cognate antigen is unknown.

The source of this sequence is a man younger than 35 in good health. Sequencing input: naive CD4+ T cells sorted from blood. The subset is: CD45RA+ positively selected.

The CDR3 DNA is TGTGCCATCAGTGGGGCAGGGGGGTTCCTCCCTACCAAGCAGTACTTC. It translates to CAISGAGGFLPTKQYF. The rearrangement uses TRBV10-3 and TRBJ2-7; possible D gene TRBD1, 7 bases. Trimming stripped 4 bases from V and 8 bases from J, with 24 bases between. The CDR3 loop spans 16 amino acids. CDR1 and CDR2 from the germline V gene are ENHRY and SYGVKD.